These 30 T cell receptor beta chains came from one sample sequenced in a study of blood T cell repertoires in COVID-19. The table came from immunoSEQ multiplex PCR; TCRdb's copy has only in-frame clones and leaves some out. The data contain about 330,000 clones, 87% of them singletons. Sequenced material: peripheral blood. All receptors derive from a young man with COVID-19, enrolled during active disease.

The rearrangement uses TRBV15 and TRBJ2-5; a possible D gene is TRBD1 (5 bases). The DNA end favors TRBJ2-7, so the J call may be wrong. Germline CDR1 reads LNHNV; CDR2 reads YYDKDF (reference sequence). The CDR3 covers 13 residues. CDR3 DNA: TGTGCCACCAGCAGAGACTTTAGGGGCGAGCAGTACTTC. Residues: CATSRDFRGEQYF.

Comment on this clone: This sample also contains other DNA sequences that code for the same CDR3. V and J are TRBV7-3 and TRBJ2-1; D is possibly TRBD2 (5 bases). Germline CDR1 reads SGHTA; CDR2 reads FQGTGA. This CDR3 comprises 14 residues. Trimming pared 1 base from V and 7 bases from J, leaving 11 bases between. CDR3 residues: CASSLSLGGNEQFF. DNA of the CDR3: TGTGCCAGCAGCTTAAGTTTAGGAGGAAATGAGCAGTTCTTC.

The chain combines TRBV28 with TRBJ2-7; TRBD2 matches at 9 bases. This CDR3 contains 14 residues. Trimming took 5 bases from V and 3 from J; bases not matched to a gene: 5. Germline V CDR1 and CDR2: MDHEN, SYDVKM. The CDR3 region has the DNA TGTGCCAGCAGTGTCCTAGCGGGGAGCTACGAGCAGTACTTC. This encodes CASSVLAGSYEQYF.

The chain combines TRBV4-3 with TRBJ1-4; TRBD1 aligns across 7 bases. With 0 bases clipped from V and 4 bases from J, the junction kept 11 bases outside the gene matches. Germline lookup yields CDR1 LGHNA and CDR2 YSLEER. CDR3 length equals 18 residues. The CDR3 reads CASSQDGARGTYNEKLFF. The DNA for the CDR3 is TGCGCCAGCAGCCAAGATGGGGCCAGGGGGACCTATAATGAAAAACTGTTTTTT.

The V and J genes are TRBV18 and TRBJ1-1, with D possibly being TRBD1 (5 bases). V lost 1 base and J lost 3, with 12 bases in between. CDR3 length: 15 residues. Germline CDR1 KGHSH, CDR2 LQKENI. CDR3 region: CASSPQGYQDTEAFF. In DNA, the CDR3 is TGTGCCAGCTCACCACAGGGGTACCAGGACACTGAAGCTTTCTTT.

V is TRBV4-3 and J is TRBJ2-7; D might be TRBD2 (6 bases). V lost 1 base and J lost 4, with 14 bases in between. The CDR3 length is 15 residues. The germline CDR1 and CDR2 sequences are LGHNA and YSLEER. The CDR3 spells CASSQALAGIYEQYF. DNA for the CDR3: TGCGCCAGCAGCCAAGCCTTGGCGGGAATTTACGAGCAGTACTTC.

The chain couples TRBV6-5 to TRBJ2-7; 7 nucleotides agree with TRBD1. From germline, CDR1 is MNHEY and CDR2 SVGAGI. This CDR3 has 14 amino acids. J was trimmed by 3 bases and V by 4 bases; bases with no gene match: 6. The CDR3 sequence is CASSLSGGDYEQYF. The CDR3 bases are TGTGCCAGCAGTTTGTCAGGGGGAGACTACGAGCAGTACTTC.

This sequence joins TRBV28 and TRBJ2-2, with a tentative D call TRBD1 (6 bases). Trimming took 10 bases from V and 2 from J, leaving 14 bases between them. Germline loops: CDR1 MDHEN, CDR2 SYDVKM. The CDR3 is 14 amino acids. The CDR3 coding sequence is TGTGCCACCTACAGGGTTCGAAACACCGGGGAGCTGTTTTTT. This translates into CATYRVRNTGELFF. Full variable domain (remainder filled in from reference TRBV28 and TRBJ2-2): DVKVTQSSRYLVKRTGEKVFLECVQDMDHENMFWYRQDPGLGLRLIYFSYDVKMKEKGDIPEGYSVSREKKERFSLILESASTNQTSMYLCATYRVRNTGELFFGEGSRLTVL.

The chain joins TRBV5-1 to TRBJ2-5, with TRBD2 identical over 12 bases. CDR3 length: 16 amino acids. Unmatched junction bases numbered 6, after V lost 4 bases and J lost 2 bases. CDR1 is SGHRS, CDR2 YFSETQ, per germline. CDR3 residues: CASSVGLAGLQETQYF. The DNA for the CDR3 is TGCGCCAGCAGCGTAGGACTAGCGGGGTTACAAGAGACCCAGTACTTC. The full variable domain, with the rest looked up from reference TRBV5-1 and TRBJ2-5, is KAGVTQTPRYLIKTRGQQVTLSCSPISGHRSVSWYQQTPGQGLQFLFEYFSETQRNKGNFPGRFSGRQFSNSRSEMNVSTLELGDSALYLCASSVGLAGLQETQYFGPGTRLLVL.

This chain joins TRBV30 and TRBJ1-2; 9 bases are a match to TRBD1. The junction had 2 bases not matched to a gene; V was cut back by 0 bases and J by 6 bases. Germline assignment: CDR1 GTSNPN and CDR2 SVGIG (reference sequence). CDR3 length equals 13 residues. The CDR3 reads CAWSVRTGDGYTF. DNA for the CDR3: TGTGCCTGGAGTGTACGGACAGGGGATGGCTACACCTTC.

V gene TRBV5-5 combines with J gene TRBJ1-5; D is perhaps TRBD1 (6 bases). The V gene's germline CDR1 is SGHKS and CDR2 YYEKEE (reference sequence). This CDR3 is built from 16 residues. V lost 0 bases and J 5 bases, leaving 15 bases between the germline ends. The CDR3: CASSLAGRGWDQPQHF. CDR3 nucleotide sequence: TGTGCCAGCAGCTTGGCCGGCAGGGGCTGGGATCAGCCCCAGCATTTT.

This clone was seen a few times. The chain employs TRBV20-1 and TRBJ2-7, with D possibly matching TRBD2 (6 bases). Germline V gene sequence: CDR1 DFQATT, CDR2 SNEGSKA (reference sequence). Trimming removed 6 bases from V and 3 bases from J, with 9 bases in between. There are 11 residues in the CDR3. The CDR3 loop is CSATSSYEQYF. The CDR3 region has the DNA TGCAGTGCAACTAGCAGCTACGAGCAGTACTTC.

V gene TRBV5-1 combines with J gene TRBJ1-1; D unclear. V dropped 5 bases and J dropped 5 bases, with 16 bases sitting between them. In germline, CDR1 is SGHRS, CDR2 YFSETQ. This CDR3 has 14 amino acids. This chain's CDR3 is CASSSGEGGTEAFF. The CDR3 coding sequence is TGCGCCAGCAGTAGCGGTGAGGGCGGGACTGAAGCTTTCTTT.

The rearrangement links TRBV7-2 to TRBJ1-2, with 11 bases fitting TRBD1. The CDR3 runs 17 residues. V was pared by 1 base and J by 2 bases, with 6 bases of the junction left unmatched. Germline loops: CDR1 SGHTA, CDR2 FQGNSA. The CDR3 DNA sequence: TGTGCCAGCAGCTTAGTCGGACAGGGGGCTAGAAACTATGGCTACACCTTC. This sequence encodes CASSLVGQGARNYGYTF.

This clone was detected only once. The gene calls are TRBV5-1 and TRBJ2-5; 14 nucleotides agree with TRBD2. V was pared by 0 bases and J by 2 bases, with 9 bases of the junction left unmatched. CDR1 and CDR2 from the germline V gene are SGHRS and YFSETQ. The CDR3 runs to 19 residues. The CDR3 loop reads CASSLEPRTSGGFQETQYF. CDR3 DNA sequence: TGCGCCAGCAGCTTGGAGCCCCGGACTAGCGGGGGGTTTCAAGAGACCCAGTACTTC.

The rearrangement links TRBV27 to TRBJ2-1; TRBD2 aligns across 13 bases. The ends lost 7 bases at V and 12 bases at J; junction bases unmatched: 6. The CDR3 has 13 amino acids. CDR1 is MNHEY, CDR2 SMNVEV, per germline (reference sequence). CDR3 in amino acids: CASKTSGGLAQFF. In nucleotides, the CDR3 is TGTGCCAGCAAGACTAGCGGGGGGCTGGCGCAGTTCTTC.

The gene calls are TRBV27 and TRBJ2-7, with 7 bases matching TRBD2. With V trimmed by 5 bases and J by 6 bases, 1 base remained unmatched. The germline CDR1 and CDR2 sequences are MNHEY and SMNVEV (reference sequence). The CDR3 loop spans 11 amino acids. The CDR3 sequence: CASSTGGEQYF. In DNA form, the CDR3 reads TGTGCCAGCAGTACGGGAGGCGAGCAGTACTTC.

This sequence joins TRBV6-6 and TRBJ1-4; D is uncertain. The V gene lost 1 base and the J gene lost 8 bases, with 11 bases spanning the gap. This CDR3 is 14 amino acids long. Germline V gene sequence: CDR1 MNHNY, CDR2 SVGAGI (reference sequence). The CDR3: CASSYYGVREKLFF. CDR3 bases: TGTGCCAGCAGTTACTATGGTGTTCGGGAAAAACTGTTTTTT.

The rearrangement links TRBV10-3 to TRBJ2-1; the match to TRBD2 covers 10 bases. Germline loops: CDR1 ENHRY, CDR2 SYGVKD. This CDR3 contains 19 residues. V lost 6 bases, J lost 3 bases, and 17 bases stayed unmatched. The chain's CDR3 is CAIRSGPGLAGEDYNEQFF. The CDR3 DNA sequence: TGTGCCATCAGGTCAGGGCCCGGGCTAGCGGGAGAGGACTACAATGAGCAGTTCTTC.

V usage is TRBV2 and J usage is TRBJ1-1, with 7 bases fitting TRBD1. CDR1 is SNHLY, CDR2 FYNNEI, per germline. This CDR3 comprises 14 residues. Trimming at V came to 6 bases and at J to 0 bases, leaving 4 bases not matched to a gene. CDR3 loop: CASSSTGLNTEAFF. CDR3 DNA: TGTGCCAGCAGCTCGACAGGGTTGAACACTGAAGCTTTCTTT.

CDR3 bases: TGTGCCAGCAGCCACCTGACAGGGGGCACCTCTAACTATGGCTACACCTTC. It yields the protein CASSHLTGGTSNYGYTF. This chain connects TRBV3-1 (or the pseudogene TRBV3-2) to TRBJ1-2, with 10 bases fitting TRBD1. Germline V gives CDR1 LGHDT, CDR2 YNNKEL (reference sequence). The CDR3 loop spans 17 amino acids. With V trimmed by 3 bases and J by 0 bases, 7 bases remained unmatched.

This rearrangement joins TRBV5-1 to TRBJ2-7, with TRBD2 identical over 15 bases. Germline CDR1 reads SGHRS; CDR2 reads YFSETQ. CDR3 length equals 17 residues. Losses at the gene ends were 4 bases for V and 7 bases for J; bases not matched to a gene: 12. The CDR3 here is CASSTLGLAGGPGEQYF. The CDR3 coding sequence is TGCGCCAGCAGCACGCTAGGACTAGCGGGAGGGCCGGGGGAGCAGTACTTC.

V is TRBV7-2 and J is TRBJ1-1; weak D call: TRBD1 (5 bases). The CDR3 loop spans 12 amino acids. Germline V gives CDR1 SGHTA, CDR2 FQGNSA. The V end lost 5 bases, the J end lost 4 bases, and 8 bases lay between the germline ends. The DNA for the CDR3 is TGTGCCAGCAGCGTTCAGGGCACTGAAGCTTTCTTT. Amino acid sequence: CASSVQGTEAFF. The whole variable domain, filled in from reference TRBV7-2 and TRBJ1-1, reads GAGVSQSPSNKVTEKGKDVELRCDPISGHTALYWYRQSLGQGLEFLIYFQGNSAPDKSGLPSDRFSAERTGGSVSTLTIQRTQQEDSAVYLCASSVQGTEAFFGQGTRLTVV.

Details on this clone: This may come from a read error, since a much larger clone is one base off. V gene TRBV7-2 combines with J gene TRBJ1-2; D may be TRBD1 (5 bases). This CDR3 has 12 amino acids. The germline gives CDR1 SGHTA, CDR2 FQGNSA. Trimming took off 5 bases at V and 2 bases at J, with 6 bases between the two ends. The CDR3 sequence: CASSGGNYGYTF. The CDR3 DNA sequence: TGTGCCAGCAGCGGGGGGAACTATGGCTACACCTTC.

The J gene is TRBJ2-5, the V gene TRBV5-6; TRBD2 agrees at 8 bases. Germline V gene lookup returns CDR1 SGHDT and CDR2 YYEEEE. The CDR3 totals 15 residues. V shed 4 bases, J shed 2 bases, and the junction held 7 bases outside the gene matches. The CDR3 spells CASSRAGAGQETQYF. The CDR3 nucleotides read TGTGCCAGCAGCCGAGCGGGGGCCGGGCAAGAGACCCAGTACTTC.

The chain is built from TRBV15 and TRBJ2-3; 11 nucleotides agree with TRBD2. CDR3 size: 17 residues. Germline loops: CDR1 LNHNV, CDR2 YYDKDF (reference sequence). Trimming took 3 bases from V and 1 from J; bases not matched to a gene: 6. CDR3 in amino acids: CATSRIRLAGRTDTQYF. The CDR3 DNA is TGTGCCACCAGCAGGATACGACTAGCGGGACGCACAGATACGCAGTATTTT.

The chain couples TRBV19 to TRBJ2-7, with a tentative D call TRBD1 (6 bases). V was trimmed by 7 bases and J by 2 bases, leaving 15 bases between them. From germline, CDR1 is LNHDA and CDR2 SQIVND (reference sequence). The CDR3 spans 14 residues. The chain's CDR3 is CASTLRDKPYEQYF. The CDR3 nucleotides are TGTGCCAGTACTCTCCGGGACAAGCCCTACGAGCAGTACTTC.

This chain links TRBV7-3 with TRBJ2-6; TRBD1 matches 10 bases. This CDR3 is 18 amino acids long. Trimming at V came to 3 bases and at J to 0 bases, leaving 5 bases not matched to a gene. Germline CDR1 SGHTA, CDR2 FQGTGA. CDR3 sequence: CASSLWTGGSSGANVLTF. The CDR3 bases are TGTGCCAGCAGCTTGTGGACAGGGGGGAGCTCTGGGGCCAACGTCCTGACTTTC.

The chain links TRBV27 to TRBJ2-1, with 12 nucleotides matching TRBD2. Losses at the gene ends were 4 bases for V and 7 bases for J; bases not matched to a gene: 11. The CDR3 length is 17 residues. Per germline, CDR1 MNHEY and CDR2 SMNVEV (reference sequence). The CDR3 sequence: CASSSPRLAGVPNEQFF. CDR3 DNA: TGTGCCAGCAGTTCACCGCGACTAGCGGGAGTTCCAAATGAGCAGTTCTTC.

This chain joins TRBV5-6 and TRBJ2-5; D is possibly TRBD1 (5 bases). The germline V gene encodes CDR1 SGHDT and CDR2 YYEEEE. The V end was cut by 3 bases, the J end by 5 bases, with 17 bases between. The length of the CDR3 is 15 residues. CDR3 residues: CASSWGLGNVETQYF. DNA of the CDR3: TGTGCCAGCAGCTGGGGCCTGGGGAACGTCGAGACCCAGTACTTC.